The rows below give T cell receptor beta chains drawn from one sample of a study of blood T cell repertoires in COVID-19. The table came from immunoSEQ multiplex PCR; TCRdb's copy has only in-frame clones and leaves some out. This sample yields around 230,000 clones, of which roughly 87% are seen a single time; under 13% belongs to the top ten. Sequencing was done on a sample of PBMCs or T cells enriched from blood (not recorded which). The receptors here all came from a man aged 18 to 29 with acute COVID-19. Both conserved end residues are part of each CDR3. Where a row states a size, it is once, few, many or the class of an expanded clone; other rows omit it.

V gene	clone size	J gene	CDR3 protein
TRBV6-5	.	TRBJ2-2	CATRSAAENTGELFF
TRBV5-6	.	TRBJ2-2	CASSLGQGLRTGELFF
TRBV7-3	few	TRBJ2-7	CASSPSGEYEQYF
TRBV6-5	.	TRBJ2-1	CASSRDNEQFF
TRBV2	.	TRBJ2-1	CASMGLAMDEQFF
TRBV20-1	.	TRBJ2-1	CSASSPGLAGIYNEQFF
TRBV6-5	.	TRBJ2-5	CASRSSGRAPETQYF
TRBV28	.	TRBJ1-3	CASSFGVSGNTIYF
TRBV5-6	.	TRBJ2-7	CASSLRQGGRHEQYF
TRBV30	.	TRBJ2-7	CAWSVRAEGEQYF
TRBV12-1	.	TRBJ2-3	CASSFPPHGLVADTQYF
TRBV11-2	.	TRBJ2-5	CASGESGTETQYF
TRBV10-3	.	TRBJ2-7	CAISETSGIPNEQYF
TRBV9	.	TRBJ2-1	CASSVDGREDNEQFF
TRBV29-1	.	TRBJ2-3	CSCGGDTQYF
TRBV7-3	.	TRBJ2-2	CASSLTHRANTGELFF